Listed here are 11 T cell receptor beta chains from one sample, sequenced in a study of tumor and adjacent non-tumor tissue in lung cancer. Three rounds of nested PCR, following a modified ARM-PCR protocol, produced the TCRbeta library. TCRdb reprocessed the multiplex PCR reads with MiXCR, giving one entry per CDR3 protein. The repertoire consists of about 76,000 distinct CDR3 sequences, with about four fifths occurring once and the leading ten covering around half. This sample's RNA came from whole unsorted tissue. Distant lung tissue was collected more than 3 cm away from the tumor edge. Sequencing used distant non-tumor lung tissue. These receptors came from a man between 60 and 70 years old with non-small cell lung cancer.

With regard to this clonotype: This may come from a read error, since a much larger clone is one base off. The rearrangement uses TRBV5-4 and TRBJ2-7; 8 positions agree with TRBD1. The length of the CDR3 is 14 residues. V shed 6 bases, J shed 3 bases, and the junction held 8 bases outside the gene matches. Germline-derived CDR1 and CDR2 are SGHNT and YYREEE (reference sequence). The CDR3: CASNTGTGYYEQYF. The DNA for the CDR3 is TGTGCCAGCAACACCGGGACAGGTTACTACGAGCAGTACTTC.

The chain uses TRBV20-1 and TRBJ2-7; possible D gene TRBD1, 5 bases. The germline CDR1 and CDR2 sequences are DFQATT and SNEGSKA (reference sequence). The CDR3 extends over 12 amino acids. As DNA, the CDR3 is TGCAATGTCAGGGCCACCGAACTCGAGCAGTACTTC. Translating it yields CNVRATELEQYF.

This clonotype turned up a few times. A much larger clone differs by one base, so this may be a read error. The V call is TRBV12-3 or TRBV12-4, the J call TRBJ1-1, with D tentatively TRBD1 (5 bases). This CDR3 is built from 15 residues. The CDR3 DNA reads as TGTACCAGCAGTTTAGGGCGTGTGGGGGACACTGAAGCTTTCTTT. Residues: CTSSLGRVGDTEAFF.

Notes on this clonotype: The junction does not match germline at one end; this may be a read error. V gene TRBV12-3 or TRBV12-4 combines with J gene TRBJ1-1; weak D call: TRBD1 (6 bases). The CDR3 consists of 14 residues. CDR3 sequence: CASSWQGLNTEALF. The CDR3 DNA reads as TGTGCCAGCAGTTGGCAGGGGTTGAACACCGAAGCTCTCTTT.

The V and J genes are TRBV10-2 and TRBJ2-1; TRBD2 matches 13 bases. The trim removed 11 bases at V and 2 bases at J, leaving 9 bases unmatched. The germline gives CDR1 WSHSY, CDR2 SAAADI. The CDR3 runs to 16 residues. The CDR3 DNA is TGCGCCGCTGCGGGACTAGCGGGGCGGGCCTACAATGAGCAGTTCTTC. As protein: CAAAGLAGRAYNEQFF.

Turning to this clonotype: At one end, the junction sequence differs from germline, possibly due to a read error. The chain is built from TRBV6-1 and TRBJ1-1; a possible D gene is TRBD1 (5 bases). Germline assignment: CDR1 MNHNS and CDR2 SASEGT. This CDR3 contains 15 residues. The chain's CDR3 is CASIEWGVRNTDAFF. DNA for the CDR3: TGTGCCAGCATTGAATGGGGGGTCAGAAACACTGATGCTTTCTTT.

On this clonotype: A junction boundary mismatches the germline segment, possibly from a read error. V gene TRBV11-2 combines with J gene TRBJ2-5; D is possibly TRBD1 or TRBD2 (6 bases each). Germline assignment: CDR1 SGHAT and CDR2 FQNNGV. The CDR3 spans 16 residues. The chain's CDR3 is CPSSSTIGGTKETQYF. Written as DNA, the CDR3 is TGTCCCAGCAGCTCCACAATAGGGGGGACAAAGGAGACCCAGTACTTC.

This clonotype was seen more than once but under ten times. One end of the junction does not line up with germline, which may come from a read error. V usage is TRBV11-2 and J usage is TRBJ1-2; D call uncertain. This CDR3 is built from 13 residues. Germline V gives CDR1 SGHAT, CDR2 FQNNGV. In DNA form, the CDR3 reads TGTGCCAGCAGGGAGCCGTTGGACTATGGCTACACGTTC. Translation gives CASREPLDYGYTF. Variable domain in full (rest from reference TRBV11-2 and TRBJ1-2): EAGVAQSPRYKIIEKRQSVAFWCNPISGHATLYWYQQILGQGPKLLIQFQNNGVVDDSQLPKDRFSAERLKGVDSTLKIQPAKLEDSAVYLCASREPLDYGYTFGSGTRLTVV.

With regard to this clonotype: Since the CDR3 does not end with the conserved phenylalanine or tryptophan, this likely comes from a read error. The gene calls are TRBV11-3 and TRBJ2-5, with D uncertain. This CDR3 spans 11 amino acids. Per germline, CDR1 SGHNT and CDR2 YENEEA. V lost 9 bases to trimming and J lost 0 bases, with 5 bases between them. CDR3 DNA: TGTGCCAGAATGTACCAAGAGACCCAGTACTTA. Its protein product is CARMYQETQYL.

V gene TRBV20-1 combines with J gene TRBJ1-6; D might be TRBD1 (6 bases). CDR3 length: 16 residues. Germline-derived CDR1 and CDR2 are DFQATT and SNEGSKA (reference sequence). Trimming took 0 bases from V and 8 from J, leaving 17 bases between them. CDR3 sequence (DNA): TGCAGTGCTAGAGATGGGTATACGGGGGCCGATTCACCCCTCCACTTT. It codes for CSARDGYTGADSPLHF.

The rearrangement uses TRBV5-1 and TRBJ1-5; D remains ambiguous. Trimming shortened V by 2 bases and J by 3 bases, and 12 bases separated the two germline ends. This CDR3 is 15 amino acids long. Germline V CDR1 and CDR2: SGHRS, YFSETQ. CDR3 in DNA: TGCGCCAGCAGCTTAGAAGGGAGGAACAATCAGCCCCAGCATTTT. Amino acids: CASSLEGRNNQPQHF.